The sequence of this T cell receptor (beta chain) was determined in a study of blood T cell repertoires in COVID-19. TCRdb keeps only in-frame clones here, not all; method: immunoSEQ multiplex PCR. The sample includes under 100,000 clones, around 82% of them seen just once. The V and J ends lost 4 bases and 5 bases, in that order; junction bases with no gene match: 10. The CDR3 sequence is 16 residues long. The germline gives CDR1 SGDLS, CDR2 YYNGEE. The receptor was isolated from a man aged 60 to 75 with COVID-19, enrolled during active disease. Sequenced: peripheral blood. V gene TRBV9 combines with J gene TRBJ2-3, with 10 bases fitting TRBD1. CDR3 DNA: TGTGCCAGCAGCCCCCGACAGGGGGCTTGGGTAGATACGCAGTATTTT. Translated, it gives CASSPRQGAWVDTQYF.